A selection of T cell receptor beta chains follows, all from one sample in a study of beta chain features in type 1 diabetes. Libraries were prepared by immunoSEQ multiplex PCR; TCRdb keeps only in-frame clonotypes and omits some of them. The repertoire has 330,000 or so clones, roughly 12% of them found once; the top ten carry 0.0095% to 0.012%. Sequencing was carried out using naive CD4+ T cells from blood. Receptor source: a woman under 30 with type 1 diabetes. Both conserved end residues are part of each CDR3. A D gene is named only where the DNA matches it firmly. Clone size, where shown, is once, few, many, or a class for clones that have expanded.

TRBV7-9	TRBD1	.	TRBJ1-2	TGTGCCAGCAGCTTACGGGACAGGGAGAGGGCCGTGGGCTACACCTTC	CASSLRDRERAVGYTF
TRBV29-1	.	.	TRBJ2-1	TGCAGCGTTGAAGATCGACAGCGCAAGGTGAATGAGCAGTTCTTC	CSVEDRQRKVNEQFF
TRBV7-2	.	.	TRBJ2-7	TGTGCCAGCAGTCCTATTTACTACGAGCAGTACTTC	CASSPIYYEQYF
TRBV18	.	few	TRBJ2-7	TGTGCCAGCTCAGTCCGTGACGAGCAGTACTTC	CASSVRDEQYF
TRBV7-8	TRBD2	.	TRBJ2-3	TGTGCCAGCAGCTCAATAGCGGGGGGGTCGTGGGCAGATACGCAGTATTTT	CASSSIAGGSWADTQYF
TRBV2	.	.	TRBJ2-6	TGTGCCAGCAGGTACACCTCTGGGGCCAACGTCCTGACTTTC	CASRYTSGANVLTF
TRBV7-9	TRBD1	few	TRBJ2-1	TGTGCCAGCAGCAAAGACAGGGGGCCTCCGTTCTTC	CASSKDRGPPFF
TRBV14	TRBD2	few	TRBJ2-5	TGTGCCAGCAGCCGTTCTAGCGGTCGGGGTCGAGAGACCCAGTACTTC	CASSRSSGRGRETQYF
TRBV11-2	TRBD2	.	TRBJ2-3	TGTGCCAGCAGCCCTTCGCGGCTAGCGGGGGGCTTCACAGATACGCAGTATTTT	CASSPSRLAGGFTDTQYF
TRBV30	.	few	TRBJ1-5	TGTGCCTGGAGTGTTAATCCGGGGCAGCCCCAGCATTTT	CAWSVNPGQPQHF
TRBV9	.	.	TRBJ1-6	TGTGCCAGCAGCGTTGGAGGGGATAAGTCACCCCTCCACTTT	CASSVGGDKSPLHF
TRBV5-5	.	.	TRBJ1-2	TGTGCCAGCAGAGGGACACCAACTAACTATGGCTACACCTTC	CASRGTPTNYGYTF
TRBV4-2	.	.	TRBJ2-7	TGTGCCAGCAGCCAAGCGGGGAACATCCCCCCAAATTACGAGCAGTACTTC	CASSQAGNIPPNYEQYF
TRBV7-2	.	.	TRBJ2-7	TGTGCCAGCAGCTTACCAGGGGAGTTCGAGCAGTACTTC	CASSLPGEFEQYF
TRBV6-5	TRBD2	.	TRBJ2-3	TGTGCCAGCAAGGAACTAGCGGGAGTAGATACGCAGTATTTT	CASKELAGVDTQYF
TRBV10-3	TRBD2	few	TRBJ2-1	TGTGCCACGTCGGGACTAGCGGGAGTCGATGAGCAGTTCTTC	CATSGLAGVDEQFF
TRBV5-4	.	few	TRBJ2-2	TGTGCCAGCAGCCTCGACAGGTCCGGGGAGCTGTTTTTT	CASSLDRSGELFF
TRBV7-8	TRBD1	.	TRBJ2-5	TGTGCCAGCAGCCCGGGACAGCAAGAGACCCAGTACTTC	CASSPGQQETQYF
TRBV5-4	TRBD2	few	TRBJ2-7	TGCGCCAGCAGCCGGGTAGCGGGAGGGTTATACGAGCAGTACTTC	CASSRVAGGLYEQYF
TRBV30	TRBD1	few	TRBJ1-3	TGTGCCTGGAGTGTCGCAGGACAGGGACGGGCTGGAAACACCATATATTTT	CAWSVAGQGRAGNTIYF
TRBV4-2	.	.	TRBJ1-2	TGTGCCAGCAGCCCCCAGTCGCAGGACAATGGCTACACCTTC	CASSPQSQDNGYTF
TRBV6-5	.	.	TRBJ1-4	TGTGCCAGCAGCCCCTGGCCAGGGGAATATGAAAAACTGTTTTTT	CASSPWPGEYEKLFF
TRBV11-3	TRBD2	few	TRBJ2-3	TGTGCCAGCAGCTCATCCTGGACTAGCCTTCCAGATACGCAGTATTTT	CASSSSWTSLPDTQYF
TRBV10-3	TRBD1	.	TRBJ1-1	TGTGCCATCAGATCGGACAGGGAGAACACTGAAGCTTTCTTT	CAIRSDRENTEAFF
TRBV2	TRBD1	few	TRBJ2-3	TGTGCCAGCACCCAAGGGACAGGGGCAGATACGCAGTATTTT	CASTQGTGADTQYF
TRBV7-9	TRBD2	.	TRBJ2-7	TGTGCCAGCAGCCCGGGACTAGCGGGAGAATCCTACGAGCAGTACTTC	CASSPGLAGESYEQYF
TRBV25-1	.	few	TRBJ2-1	TGTGCCAGCAGTGAATACAACAATGAGCAGTTCTTC	CASSEYNNEQFF
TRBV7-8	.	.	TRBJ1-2	TGTGCCAGCAGCTTAGGCCAGAACTATGGCTACACCTTC	CASSLGQNYGYTF
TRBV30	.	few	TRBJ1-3	TGTGCCTGGAGTGTCAGCTCTGGAAACACCATATATTTT	CAWSVSSGNTIYF
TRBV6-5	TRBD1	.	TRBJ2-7	TGTGCCAGCAGTTACTCAGGGGGCGTCTACGGCGAGCAGTACTTC	CASSYSGGVYGEQYF
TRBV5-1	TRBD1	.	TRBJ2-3	TGCGCCAGCAGCCCCCGGGACAGGGGGCTTGATACGCAGTATTTT	CASSPRDRGLDTQYF
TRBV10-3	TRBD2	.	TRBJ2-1	TGTGCCATCAGTGAGTCGGTAGCGGGAGGGCCGGGTGAGCAGTTCTTC	CAISESVAGGPGEQFF
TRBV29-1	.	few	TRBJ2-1	TGCAGCGTTGACATGCGGTTAAACAATGAGCAGTTCTTC	CSVDMRLNNEQFF
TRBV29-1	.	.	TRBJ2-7	TGCAGCGTTGCACAGACGTGGGGCGACGAGCAGTACTTC	CSVAQTWGDEQYF
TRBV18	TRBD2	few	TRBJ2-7	TGTGCCAGCTCACTGGGGGAGGGCTACGAGCAGTACTTC	CASSLGEGYEQYF
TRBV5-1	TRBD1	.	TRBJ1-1	TGCGCCACCAAACCTGGACAGGACGCTGGGGGAGCTTTCTTT	CATKPGQDAGGAFF
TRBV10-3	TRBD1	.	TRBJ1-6	TGTGCCATCAGTAGCAGTACAGGGGATAATTCACCCCTCCACTTT	CAISSSTGDNSPLHF
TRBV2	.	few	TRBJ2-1	TGTGCCAGCAGAACAAAGCGGGCACCCTACAATGAGCAGTTCTTC	CASRTKRAPYNEQFF
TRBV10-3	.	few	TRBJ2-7	TGTGCCATCAGTCAGGGGTCCAACGAGCAGTACTTC	CAISQGSNEQYF
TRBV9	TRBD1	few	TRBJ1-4	TGTGCCAGCAGCGTCGGGACAGGGGGCCATAAACTGTTTTTT	CASSVGTGGHKLFF
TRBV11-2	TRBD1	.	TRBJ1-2	TGTGCCAGCAGCTTAGTTGCGGGTCGGGCCGGGACAGAGAACACCTTC	CASSLVAGRAGTENTF
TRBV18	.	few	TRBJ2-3	TGTGCCAGCTCGCTTTACACAGGGAGCACAGATACGCAGTATTTT	CASSLYTGSTDTQYF
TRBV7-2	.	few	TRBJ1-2	TGTGCCAGCAGCTTAGCCAGGGCGATTGGCTACACCTTC	CASSLARAIGYTF
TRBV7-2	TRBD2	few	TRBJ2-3	TGTGCCAGCAGCTCCAGCGGGAGCTACACAGATACGCAGTATTTT	CASSSSGSYTDTQYF